This is a list of T cell receptor beta chains from one sample in a study. TCRdb re-called the RT-PCR reads through MiXCR, storing one row per CDR3 protein. The sample yields more than 600,000 distinct CDR3 sequences, over 12% seen once. The source material was memory CD4+ T cells from blood. The receptors were gathered from a female donor in good health, serving as a healthy control. Each CDR3 is given without its conserved first and last residue. The size of a clone is reported for some rows only, either as once, few or many, or as a class for expanded clones.

j_call | v_call | cdr3_length | clone_size | cdr3_aa
TRBJ2-1 | TRBV20-1 | 11 | many | SASQDSYNEQF
TRBJ2-3 | TRBV20-1 | 15 | few | SAVGTSGEGVTDTQY
TRBJ2-3 | TRBV12-3/TRBV12-4 | 13 | NA | ASSILETVTDTQY
TRBJ1-5 | TRBV7-6 | 12 | few | ASSLGTFGQPQH
TRBJ2-2 | TRBV11-3 | 13 | NA | ASSSSGLHTGELF
TRBJ2-5 | TRBV10-3 | 11 | many | AIGTSGQETQY
TRBJ2-3 | TRBV28 | 13 | many | ASSSFAGGLDTQY
TRBJ2-7 | TRBV6-5 | 15 | few | ASSSPPFGGTASEQY
TRBJ1-6 | TRBV18 | 18 | few | ASSPIVRGGEGGLNSPLH
TRBJ2-1 | TRBV6-5 | 14 | many | ASSSPQRSAYNEQF
TRBJ2-5 | TRBV20-1 | 13 | NA | SAKHGGGEEETQY
TRBJ2-2 | TRBV7-3 | 13 | many | ASSYAGVRTGELF
TRBJ1-2 | TRBV10-3 | 15 | few | AISDSLDRGRGYGYT
TRBJ1-5 | TRBV6-1 | 10 | once | ASRGANQPQH
TRBJ2-1 | TRBV10-3 | 10 | many | AAARLGNEQF
TRBJ2-5 | TRBV20-1 | 10 | few | SADPFQETQY
TRBJ2-7 | TRBV20-1 | 11 | NA | SANQGAAYEQY
TRBJ1-2 | TRBV27 | 12 | few | ASSNRDRAKGYT
TRBJ2-2 | TRBV19 | 11 | NA | ASSIQGTGELF
TRBJ1-1 | TRBV28 | 12 | NA | ASSPYEGGTEAF
TRBJ1-3 | TRBV7-2 | 13 | many | ASRASPHSGNTIY
TRBJ2-3 | TRBV5-6 | 13 | many | ASSSTGLAGDTQY
TRBJ2-1 | TRBV10-3 | 15 | few | AISESVGKLADNEQF
TRBJ2-1 | TRBV20-1 | 12 | many | SAPGAGGKNEQF
TRBJ2-5 | TRBV7-2 | 13 | NA | ASSLAGGWLETQY
TRBJ2-5 | TRBV20-1 | 10 | many | SASAQLETQY
TRBJ1-5 | TRBV5-1 | 13 | NA | ASSQDGYSNQPQH
TRBJ2-1 | TRBV9 | 16 | NA | ASSLGSSGGSSYNEQF
TRBJ1-1 | TRBV20-1 | 9 | NA | NAGDSTEAF
TRBJ1-4 | TRBV20-1 | 10 | few | SVPRGNERLF
TRBJ2-7 | TRBV20-1 | 12 | many | SANRDRSSYEQY
TRBJ1-4 | TRBV5-1 | 13 | few | ASSSGTAANEKLF
TRBJ2-1 | TRBV27 | 11 | many | ASSRLAANEQF
TRBJ2-1 | TRBV20-1 | 9 | many | SARGTGEQF
TRBJ1-5 | TRBV20-1 | 13 | many | SAPKTGIGNQPQH
TRBJ2-2 | TRBV4-2 | 13 | few | ASSRTSGGGGELF
TRBJ1-2 | TRBV7-2 | 13 | many | ASSFTSGNNYGYT
TRBJ2-3 | TRBV15 | 11 | NA | ATSRVIADTQY
TRBJ2-2 | TRBV5-1 | 13 | many | ASSLDRGNTGELF
TRBJ2-5 | TRBV12-3/TRBV12-4 | 12 | NA | ASSFLAGLETQY
TRBJ1-4 | TRBV9 | 14 | NA | ASSVQQGATNEKLF
TRBJ1-1 | TRBV6-1 | 11 | NA | ASSKDGFTEAF
TRBJ2-1 | TRBV27 | 13 | few | ASSGTSGSTNEQF
TRBJ1-2 | TRBV6-6 | 14 | NA | ASTRGTGGADYGYT
TRBJ1-1 | TRBV20-1 | 11 | many | SARDAGFAEAF
TRBJ2-7 | TRBV5-1 | 13 | many | ASRPLTGEGGEQY
TRBJ2-1 | TRBV20-1 | 13 | NA | SASSSGSSYNEQF
TRBJ2-1 | TRBV15 | 14 | few | ATSRFRVDHWNEQF
TRBJ2-2 | TRBV5-1 | 14 | NA | ASSLVGQGNTGELF
TRBJ2-7 | TRBV28 | 14 | NA | ASSKGGGLSSYEQY
TRBJ1-1 | TRBV20-1 | 10 | NA | SANPMNTEAF
TRBJ1-5 | TRBV20-1 | 12 | NA | SAKRTLSNQPQH
TRBJ2-7 | TRBV6-5 | 12 | NA | ASSPDTLQGRRD
TRBJ2-2 | TRBV28 | 11 | few | ASRGGLDGELF